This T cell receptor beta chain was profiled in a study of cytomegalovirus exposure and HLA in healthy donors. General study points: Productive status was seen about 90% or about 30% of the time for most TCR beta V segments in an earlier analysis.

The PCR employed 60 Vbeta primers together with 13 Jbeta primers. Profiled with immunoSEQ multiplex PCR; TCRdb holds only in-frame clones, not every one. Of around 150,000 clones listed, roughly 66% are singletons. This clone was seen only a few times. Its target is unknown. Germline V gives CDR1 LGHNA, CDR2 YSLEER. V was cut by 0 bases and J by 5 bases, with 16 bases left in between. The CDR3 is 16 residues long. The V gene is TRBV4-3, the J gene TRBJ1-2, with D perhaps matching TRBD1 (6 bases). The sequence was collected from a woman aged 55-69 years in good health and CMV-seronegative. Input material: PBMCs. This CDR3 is CASSQDHVGTWYGYTF. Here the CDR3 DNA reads TGCGCCAGCAGCCAAGATCATGTAGGGACATGGTATGGCTACACCTTC.